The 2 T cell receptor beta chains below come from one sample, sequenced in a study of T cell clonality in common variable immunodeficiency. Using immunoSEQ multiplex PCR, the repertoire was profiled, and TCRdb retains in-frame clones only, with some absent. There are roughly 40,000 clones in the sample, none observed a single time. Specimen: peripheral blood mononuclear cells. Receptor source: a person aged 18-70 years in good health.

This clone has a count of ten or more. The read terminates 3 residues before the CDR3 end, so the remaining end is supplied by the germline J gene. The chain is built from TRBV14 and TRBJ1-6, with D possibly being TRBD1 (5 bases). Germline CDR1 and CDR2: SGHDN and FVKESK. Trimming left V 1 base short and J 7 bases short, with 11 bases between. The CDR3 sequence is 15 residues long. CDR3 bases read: TGTGCCAGCAGCCAAGCGCAGGGAAAGAATTCACCC. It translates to CASSQAQGKNSP. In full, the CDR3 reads CASSQAQGKNSPLHF.

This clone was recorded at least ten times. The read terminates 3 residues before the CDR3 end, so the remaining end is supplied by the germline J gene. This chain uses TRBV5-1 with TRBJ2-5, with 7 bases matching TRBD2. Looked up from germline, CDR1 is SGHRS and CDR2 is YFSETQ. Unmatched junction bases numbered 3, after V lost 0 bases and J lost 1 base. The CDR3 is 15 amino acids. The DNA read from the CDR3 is TGCGCCAGCAGCTTGGAGGCTAGCGGCCAAGAGACC. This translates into CASSLEASGQET. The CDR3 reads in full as CASSLEASGQETQYF.